This TCR beta chain was retrieved from a study of blood T cell repertoires in COVID-19. Across the study: Specimens from acute and convalescent COVID-19 originated in the United States, Italy and Spain. PBMCs, B-cell-depleted T cells, or T cells were the source of the cDNA or gDNA that made up the material.

Sequenced by immunoSEQ multiplex PCR; TCRdb stores in-frame clones only, minus some. Of a few hundred thousand clones in the sample, approximately 84% were seen once. Germline CDR1 and CDR2: SGHNT and YYREEE (reference sequence). CDR3 length equals 14 residues. V shed 2 bases and J 8 bases; nucleotides not matched to a gene: 8. Residents of about two dozen US areas, aged roughly 18 to 90 years, made up the participants. Cohorts were assigned according to the clinical history that participants reported. The chain has TRBV5-4 and TRBJ1-2; 8 nucleotides agree with TRBD1. The sequence was obtained from a woman in her 50s who had been exposed to COVID-19. Sequencing was performed on PBMCs or T cells enriched from blood (not recorded which). CDR3 in DNA: TGTGCCAGCAGCTTCGAGTGGACAGGGCAGGGCTACACCTTC. Its translation is CASSFEWTGQGYTF.